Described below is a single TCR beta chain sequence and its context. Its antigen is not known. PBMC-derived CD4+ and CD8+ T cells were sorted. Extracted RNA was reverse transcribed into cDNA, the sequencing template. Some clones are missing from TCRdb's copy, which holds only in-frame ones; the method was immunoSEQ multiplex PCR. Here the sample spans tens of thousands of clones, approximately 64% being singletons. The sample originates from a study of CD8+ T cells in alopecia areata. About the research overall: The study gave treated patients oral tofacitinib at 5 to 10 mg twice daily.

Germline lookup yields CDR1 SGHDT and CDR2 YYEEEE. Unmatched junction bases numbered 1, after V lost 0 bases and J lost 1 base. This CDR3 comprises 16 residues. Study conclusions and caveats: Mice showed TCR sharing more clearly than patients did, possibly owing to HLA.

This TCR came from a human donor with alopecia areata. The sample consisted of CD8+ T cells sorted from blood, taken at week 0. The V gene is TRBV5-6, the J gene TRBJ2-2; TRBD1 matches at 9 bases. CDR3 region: CASSLVDRGNTGELFF. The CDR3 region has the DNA TGTGCCAGCAGCTTGGTGGACAGGGGGAACACCGGGGAGCTGTTTTTT.